This TCR beta chain was identified during a study of T-cell memory formation after mild COVID-19. Study-level results: Clones that contracted from day 15 to 85 had balanced CD4/CD8; later expanders were CD4+ biased. For contracting clones, CD4+ ones sat mainly in CM and EM, CD8+ in EMRA.

Of note for this clonotype: As yet, its antigen is unknown.

TCRdb reprocessed the 5' RACE reads via MiXCR and lists one record per CDR3 protein. The sample carries approximately 350,000 distinct CDR3 sequences, under 15% recorded once. Germline CDR1 SGHNT, CDR2 YYREEE (reference sequence). The length of the CDR3 is 18 residues. V shed 10 bases and J 0 bases; nucleotides not matched to a gene: 16. The sequence was collected from a man younger than 35 who had mild COVID-19 (a few samples of this study predate the infection). Cell type and time point are not known. Sequencing was done on a sample of PBMCs or a T cell subset sorted from them (not recorded which). The chain is built from TRBV5-4 and TRBJ2-3; TRBD2 aligns across 11 bases. CDR3 residues: CASGASGGPYSSTDTQYF. The CDR3 DNA reads TGTGCCTCGGGGGCTAGCGGGGGGCCATATAGTAGCACAGATACGCAGTATTTT.